This record looks at one T cell receptor (beta chain) sequence and its context. No antigen is known for it. The data belong to a study of shared clonotypes between healthy human individuals. Study-wide findings and caveats: Clonotypes not shared had lower generation probabilities than those common to all four donors.

Germline lookup yields CDR1 SGHDN and CDR2 FVKESK. The CDR3 is 12 residues long. The V end was cut by 4 bases, the J end by 4 bases, with 7 bases between. Positive CCR7 selection of CD45RO-negative cells yielded the naive CD8 cells, and terminally differentiated effector memory CD45RA+ cells were excluded. Assay used: immunoSEQ multiplex PCR; TCRdb lists only in-frame clones, some missing. The table records roughly 600,000 clones, about 98% of them present only once. The source is a man younger than 40 in good health. Input material: naive CD8+ T cells sorted from blood. The rearrangement joins TRBV14 to TRBJ1-1, with D uncertain. CDR3 in amino acids: CASSLGFTEAFF. CDR3 in DNA: TGTGCCAGCAGCCTCGGATTCACTGAAGCTTTCTTT.